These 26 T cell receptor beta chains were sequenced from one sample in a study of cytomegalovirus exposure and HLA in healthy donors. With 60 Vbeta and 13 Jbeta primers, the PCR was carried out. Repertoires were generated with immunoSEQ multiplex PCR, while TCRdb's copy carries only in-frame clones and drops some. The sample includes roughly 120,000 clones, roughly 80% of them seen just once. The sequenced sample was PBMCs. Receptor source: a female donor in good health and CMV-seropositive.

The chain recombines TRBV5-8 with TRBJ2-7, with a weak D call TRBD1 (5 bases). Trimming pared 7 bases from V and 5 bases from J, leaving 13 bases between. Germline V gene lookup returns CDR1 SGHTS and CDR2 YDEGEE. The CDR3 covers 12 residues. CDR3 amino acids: CASRRKGNEQYF. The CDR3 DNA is TGTGCCAGCCGACGCAAGGGGAACGAGCAGTACTTC.

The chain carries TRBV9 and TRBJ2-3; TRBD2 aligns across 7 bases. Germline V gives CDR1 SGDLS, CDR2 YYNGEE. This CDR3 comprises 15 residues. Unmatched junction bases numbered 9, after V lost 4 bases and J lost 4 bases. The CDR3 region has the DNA TGTGCCAGCAGCCCTACTAGCGAAAGTGCAGATACGCAGTATTTT. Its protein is CASSPTSESADTQYF.

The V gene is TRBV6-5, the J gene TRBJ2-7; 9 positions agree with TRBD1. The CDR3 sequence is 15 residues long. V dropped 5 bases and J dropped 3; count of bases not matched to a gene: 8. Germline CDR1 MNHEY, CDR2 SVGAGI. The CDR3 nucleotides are TGTGCCAGCAGTGGGACCGGGACAGGGCGCTACGAGCAGTACTTC. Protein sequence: CASSGTGTGRYEQYF.

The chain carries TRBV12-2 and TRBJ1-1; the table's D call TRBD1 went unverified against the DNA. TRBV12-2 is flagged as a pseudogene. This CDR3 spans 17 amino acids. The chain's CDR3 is CASRTRDTLDGNTEAFF. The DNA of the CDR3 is TGTGCAAGTCGGACCAGGGACACCTTGGATGGGAACACTGAAGCTTTCTTT.

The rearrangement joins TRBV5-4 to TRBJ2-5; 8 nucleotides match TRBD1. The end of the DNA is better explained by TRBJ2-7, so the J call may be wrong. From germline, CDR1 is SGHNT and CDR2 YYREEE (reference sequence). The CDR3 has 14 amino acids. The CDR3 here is CASSGQGWDYEQYF. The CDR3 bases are TGTGCCAGCAGCGGACAGGGATGGGACTACGAGCAGTACTTC.

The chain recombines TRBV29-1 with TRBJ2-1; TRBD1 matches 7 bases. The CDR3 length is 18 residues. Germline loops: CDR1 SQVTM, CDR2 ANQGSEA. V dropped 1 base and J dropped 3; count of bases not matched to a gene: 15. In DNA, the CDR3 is TGCAGCGTTGAAGTGGGGTGGGGCACAGGGGAGAACTACAATGAGCAGTTCTTC. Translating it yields CSVEVGWGTGENYNEQFF.

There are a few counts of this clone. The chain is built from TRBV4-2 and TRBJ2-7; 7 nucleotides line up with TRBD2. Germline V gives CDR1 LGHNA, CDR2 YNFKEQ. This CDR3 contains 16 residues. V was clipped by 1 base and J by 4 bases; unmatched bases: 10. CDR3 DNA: TGTGCCAGCAGCCAAGCCACCGCCGGGACTACTTACGAGCAGTACTTC. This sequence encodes CASSQATAGTTYEQYF.

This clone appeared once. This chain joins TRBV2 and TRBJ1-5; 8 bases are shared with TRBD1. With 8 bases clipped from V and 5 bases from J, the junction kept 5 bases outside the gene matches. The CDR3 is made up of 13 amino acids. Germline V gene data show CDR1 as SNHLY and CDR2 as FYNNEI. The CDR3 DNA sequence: TGTGCCAGCGGTGGGACAGGCCATCAGCCCCAGCATTTT. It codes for CASGGTGHQPQHF.

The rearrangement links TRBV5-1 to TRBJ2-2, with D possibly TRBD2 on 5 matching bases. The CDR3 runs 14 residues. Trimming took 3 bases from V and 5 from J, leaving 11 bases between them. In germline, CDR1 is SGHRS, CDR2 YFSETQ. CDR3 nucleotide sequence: TGCGCCAGCAGCTCTGCCGGGGAAACCGGGGAGCTGTTTTTT. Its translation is CASSSAGETGELFF.

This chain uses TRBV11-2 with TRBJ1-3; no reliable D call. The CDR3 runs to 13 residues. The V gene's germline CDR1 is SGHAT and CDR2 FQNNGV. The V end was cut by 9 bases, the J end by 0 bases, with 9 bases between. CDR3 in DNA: TGTGCCAGTCGCAGACTCTCTGGAAACACCATATATTTT. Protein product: CASRRLSGNTIYF.

As DNA, the CDR3 is TGTGCCAGCTCACCCAGGACAGACGGGAATAATGAGCAGTTCTTC. Protein: CASSPRTDGNNEQFF. This chain connects TRBV18 to TRBJ2-1; tentatively, D is TRBD1 (6 bases). Germline loops: CDR1 KGHSH, CDR2 LQKENI. V lost 3 bases to trimming and J lost 7 bases, with 16 bases between them. CDR3 length: 15 amino acids.

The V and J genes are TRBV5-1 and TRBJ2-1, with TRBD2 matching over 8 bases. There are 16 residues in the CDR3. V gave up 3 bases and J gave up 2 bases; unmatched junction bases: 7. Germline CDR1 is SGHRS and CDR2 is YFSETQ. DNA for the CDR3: TGCGCCAGCAGCTCCCTAGCGGGTACAACCTACAATGAGCAGTTCTTC. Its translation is CASSSLAGTTYNEQFF.

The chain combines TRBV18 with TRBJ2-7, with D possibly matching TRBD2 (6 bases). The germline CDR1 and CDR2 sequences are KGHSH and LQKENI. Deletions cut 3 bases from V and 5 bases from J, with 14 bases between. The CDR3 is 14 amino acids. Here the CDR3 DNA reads TGTGCCAGCTCACCGGGTAGGGGAGGCCACGAGCAGTACTTC. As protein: CASSPGRGGHEQYF.

The CDR3, as DNA: TGTGCCAGCTCAACTGACAGTCAAACTAATGGCTACACCTTC. Residues: CASSTDSQTNGYTF. The V gene is TRBV18, the J gene TRBJ1-2, with D perhaps matching TRBD1 (5 bases). Germline V gene data show CDR1 as KGHSH and CDR2 as LQKENI. Deletions cut 5 bases from V and 6 bases from J, with 16 bases between. There are 14 residues in the CDR3.

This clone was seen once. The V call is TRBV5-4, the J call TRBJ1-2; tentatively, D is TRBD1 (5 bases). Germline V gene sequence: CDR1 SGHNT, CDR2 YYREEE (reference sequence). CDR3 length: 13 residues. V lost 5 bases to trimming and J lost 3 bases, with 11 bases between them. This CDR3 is CASSRDSYYGYTF. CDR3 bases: TGTGCCAGCAGTCGAGACAGTTACTATGGCTACACCTTC. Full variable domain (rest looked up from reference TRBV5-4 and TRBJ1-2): ETGVTQSPTHLIKTRGQQVTLRCSSQSGHNTVSWYQQALGQGPQFIFQYYREEENGRGNFPPRFSGLQFPNYSSELNVNALELDDSALYLCASSRDSYYGYTFGSGTRLTVV.

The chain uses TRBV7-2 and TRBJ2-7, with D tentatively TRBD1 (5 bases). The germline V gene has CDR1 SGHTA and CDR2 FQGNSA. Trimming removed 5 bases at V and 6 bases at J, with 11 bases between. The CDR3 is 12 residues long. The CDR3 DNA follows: TGTGCCAGCAGCCTCTCCAGGGTCGAGCAGTACTTC. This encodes CASSLSRVEQYF.

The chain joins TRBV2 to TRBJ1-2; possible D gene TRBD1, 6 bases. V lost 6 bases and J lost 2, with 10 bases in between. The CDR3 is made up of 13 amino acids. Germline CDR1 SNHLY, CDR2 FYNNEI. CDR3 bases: TGTGCCAGCAGGGCCGACAGGAACTATGGCTACACCTTC. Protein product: CASRADRNYGYTF.

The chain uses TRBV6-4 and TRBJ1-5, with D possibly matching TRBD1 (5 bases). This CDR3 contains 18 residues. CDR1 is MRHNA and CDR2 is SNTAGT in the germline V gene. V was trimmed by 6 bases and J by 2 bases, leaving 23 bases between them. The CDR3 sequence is CASSEPPGGGEGNQPQHF. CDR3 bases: TGTGCCAGCAGCGAACCTCCCGGTGGGGGGGAGGGCAATCAGCCCCAGCATTTT.

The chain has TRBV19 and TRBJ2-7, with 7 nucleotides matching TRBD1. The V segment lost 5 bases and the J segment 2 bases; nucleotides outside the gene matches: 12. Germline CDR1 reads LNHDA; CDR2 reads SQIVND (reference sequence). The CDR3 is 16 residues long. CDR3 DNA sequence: TGTGCCAGTAGTCCCTTTGGGACAGTACACACCTACGAGCAGTACTTC. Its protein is CASSPFGTVHTYEQYF.

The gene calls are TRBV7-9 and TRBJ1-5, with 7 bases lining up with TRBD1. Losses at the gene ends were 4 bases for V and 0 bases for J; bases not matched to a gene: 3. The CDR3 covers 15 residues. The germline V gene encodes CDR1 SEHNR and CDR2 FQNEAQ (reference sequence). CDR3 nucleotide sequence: TGTGCCAGCAGCTCACAGGGGTTTAGCAATCAGCCCCAGCATTTT. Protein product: CASSSQGFSNQPQHF.

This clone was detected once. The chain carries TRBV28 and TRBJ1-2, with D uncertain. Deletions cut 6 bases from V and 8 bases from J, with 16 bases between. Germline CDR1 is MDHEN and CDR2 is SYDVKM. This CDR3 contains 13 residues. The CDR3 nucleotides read TGTGCCAGCAGGTCGACCGACATTGGGGGCTACACCTTC. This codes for CASRSTDIGGYTF.

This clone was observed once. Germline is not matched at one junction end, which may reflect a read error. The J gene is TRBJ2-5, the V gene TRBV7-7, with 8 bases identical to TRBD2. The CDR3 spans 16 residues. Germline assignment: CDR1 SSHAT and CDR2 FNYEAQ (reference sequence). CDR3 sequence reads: CASSLADAGGQETQYF. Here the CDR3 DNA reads TGTGCTAGCAGCTTAGCGGACGCGGGGGGACAAGAGACCCAGTACTTC.

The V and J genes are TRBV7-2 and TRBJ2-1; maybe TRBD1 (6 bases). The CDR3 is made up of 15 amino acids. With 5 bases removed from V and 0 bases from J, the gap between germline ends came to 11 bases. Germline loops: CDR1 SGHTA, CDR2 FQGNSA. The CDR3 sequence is CASSLLQGSYNEQFF. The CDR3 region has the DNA TGTGCCAGCAGCCTTTTACAGGGCTCCTACAATGAGCAGTTCTTC.

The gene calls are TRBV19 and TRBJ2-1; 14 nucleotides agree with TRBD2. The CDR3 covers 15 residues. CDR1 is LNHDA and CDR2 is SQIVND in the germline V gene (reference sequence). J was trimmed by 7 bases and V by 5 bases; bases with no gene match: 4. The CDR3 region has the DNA TGTGCCAGTAGTCCCCGACTAGCGGGGGGGAATGAGCAGTTCTTC. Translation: CASSPRLAGGNEQFF.

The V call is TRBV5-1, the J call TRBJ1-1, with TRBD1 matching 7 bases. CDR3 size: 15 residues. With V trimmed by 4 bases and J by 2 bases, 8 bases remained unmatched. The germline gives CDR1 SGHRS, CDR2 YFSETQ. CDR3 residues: CASSPREGGNTEAFF. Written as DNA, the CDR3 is TGCGCCAGCAGCCCCCGAGAAGGGGGCAACACTGAAGCTTTCTTT.

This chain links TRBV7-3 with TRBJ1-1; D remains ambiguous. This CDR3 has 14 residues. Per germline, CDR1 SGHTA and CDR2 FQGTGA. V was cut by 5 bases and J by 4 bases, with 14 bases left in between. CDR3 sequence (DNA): TGTGCCAGCAGCCCCCACGGACTCGGCACTGAAGCTTTCTTT. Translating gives CASSPHGLGTEAFF.